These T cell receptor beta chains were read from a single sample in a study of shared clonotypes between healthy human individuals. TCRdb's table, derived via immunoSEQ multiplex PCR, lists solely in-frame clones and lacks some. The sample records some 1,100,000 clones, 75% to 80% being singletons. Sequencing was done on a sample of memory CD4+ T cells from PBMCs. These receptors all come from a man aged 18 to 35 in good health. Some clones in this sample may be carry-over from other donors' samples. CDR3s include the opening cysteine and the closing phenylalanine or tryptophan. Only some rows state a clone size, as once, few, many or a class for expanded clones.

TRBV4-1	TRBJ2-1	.	CASSRIQRMSSYNEQFF
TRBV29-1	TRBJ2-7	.	CSALQGSSYEQYF
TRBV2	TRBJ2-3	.	CASNTGQGRGTDTQYF
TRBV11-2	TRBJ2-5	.	CASSGGRGETQYF
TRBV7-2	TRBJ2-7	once	CASSVTSYEQYF
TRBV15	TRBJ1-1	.	CATAPGSAEAFF
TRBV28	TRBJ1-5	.	CASSPGTGVFQPQHF
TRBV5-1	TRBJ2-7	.	CASSFRTASQNSYEQYF
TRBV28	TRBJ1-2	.	CASSLAPVGYGYTF
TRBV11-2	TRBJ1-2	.	CASSLWDTGGYGYTF
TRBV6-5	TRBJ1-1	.	CASRGKGRVEAFF
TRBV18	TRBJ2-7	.	CASSPGLAGPYEQYF
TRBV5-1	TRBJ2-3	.	CASSLGTSGSGTDTQYF
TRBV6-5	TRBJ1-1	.	CASSYSSRTEAFF
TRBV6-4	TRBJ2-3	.	CASSDSGRVDTQYF
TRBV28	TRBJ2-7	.	CASSPASGRGDPYEQYF
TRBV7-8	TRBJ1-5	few	CASSPLGQGGSQHF
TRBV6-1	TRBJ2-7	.	CASSEPFYEQYF
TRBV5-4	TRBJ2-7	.	CASSAQNYRDDEQYF
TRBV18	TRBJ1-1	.	CASSPPMSGDEAFF
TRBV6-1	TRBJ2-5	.	CAGGDYGGETQYF
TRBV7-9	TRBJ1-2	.	CASSLRENYGYTF
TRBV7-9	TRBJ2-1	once	CASSLAGQGLSYEQFF
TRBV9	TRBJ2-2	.	CASSVDQGSNTGELFF
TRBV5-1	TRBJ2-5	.	CASTLGTGETQYF
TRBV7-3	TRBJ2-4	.	CASLYPLGTIAKNIQYF
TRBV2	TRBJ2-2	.	CASRVTSGNRRTGELFF
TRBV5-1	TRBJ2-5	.	CASSSPGTGQETQYF
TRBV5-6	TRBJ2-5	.	CASSFGLQETQYF
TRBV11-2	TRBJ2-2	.	CASSPRGAGGSTGELFF
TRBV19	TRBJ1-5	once	CASSRGQGGNQPQHF
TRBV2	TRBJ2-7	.	CASSTQWEQYF
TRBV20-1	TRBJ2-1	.	CSATLGNEQFF
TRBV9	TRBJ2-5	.	CASSADRGRETQYF
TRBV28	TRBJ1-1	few	CASRPGTTREAFF
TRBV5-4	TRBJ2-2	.	CAARYGSGANTGELFF
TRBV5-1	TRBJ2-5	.	CASSSQGAKETQYF
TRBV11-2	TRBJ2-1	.	CASSSRTSGRELYNEQFF
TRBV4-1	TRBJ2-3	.	CASSQGVAASTDTQYF
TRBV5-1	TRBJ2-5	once	CASSAGTSGSEETQYF
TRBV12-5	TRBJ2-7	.	CASGPGSPSYEQYF
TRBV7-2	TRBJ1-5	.	CASSLLGPNQPQHF
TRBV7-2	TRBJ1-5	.	CASSFGPYQPQHF
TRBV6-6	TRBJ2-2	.	CASTTGVVGELFF
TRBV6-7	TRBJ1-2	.	CASSRVDGWVSSGYTF
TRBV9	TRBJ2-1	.	CASSVERTSGYNEQFF
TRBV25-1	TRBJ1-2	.	CAIGGLSYGYTF
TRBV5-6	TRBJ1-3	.	CASSLGVSLSGNTIYF
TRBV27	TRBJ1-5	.	CASSPDRDQPQHF
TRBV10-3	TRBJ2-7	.	CAISSGTGIYEQYF